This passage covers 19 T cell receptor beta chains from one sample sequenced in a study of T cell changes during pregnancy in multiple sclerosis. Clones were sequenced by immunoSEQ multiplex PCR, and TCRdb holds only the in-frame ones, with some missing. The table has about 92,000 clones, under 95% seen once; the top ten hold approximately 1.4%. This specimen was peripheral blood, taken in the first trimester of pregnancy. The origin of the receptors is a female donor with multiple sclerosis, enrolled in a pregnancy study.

CDR3 sequence reads: CAIGREAGELFF. In DNA, the CDR3 is TGTGCCATCGGGAGGGAGGCCGGGGAGCTGTTTTTT. The gene calls are TRBV10-3 and TRBJ2-2; 7 bases line up with TRBD2. J was trimmed by 6 bases and V by 8 bases; bases with no gene match: 3. The CDR3 runs 12 residues. Germline V CDR1 and CDR2: ENHRY, SYGVKD.

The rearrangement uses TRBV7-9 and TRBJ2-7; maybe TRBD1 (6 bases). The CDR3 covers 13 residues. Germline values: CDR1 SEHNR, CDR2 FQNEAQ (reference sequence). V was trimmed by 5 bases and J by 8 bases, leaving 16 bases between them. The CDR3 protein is CASSHQDSSQQYF. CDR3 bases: TGTGCCAGCAGCCACCAGGACAGCTCACAGCAGTACTTC.

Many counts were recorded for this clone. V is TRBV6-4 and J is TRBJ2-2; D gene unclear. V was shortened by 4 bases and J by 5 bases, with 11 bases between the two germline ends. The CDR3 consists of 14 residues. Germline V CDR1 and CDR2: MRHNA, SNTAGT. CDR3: CASSALVGTGELFF. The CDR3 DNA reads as TGTGCCAGCAGTGCGCTAGTCGGAACCGGGGAGCTGTTTTTT.

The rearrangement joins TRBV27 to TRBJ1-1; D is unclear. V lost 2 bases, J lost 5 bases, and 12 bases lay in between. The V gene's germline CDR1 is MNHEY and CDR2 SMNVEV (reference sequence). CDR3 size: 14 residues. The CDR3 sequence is CASSLGLASTEAFF. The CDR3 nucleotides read TGTGCCAGCAGTTTAGGGCTGGCGAGTACTGAAGCTTTCTTT.

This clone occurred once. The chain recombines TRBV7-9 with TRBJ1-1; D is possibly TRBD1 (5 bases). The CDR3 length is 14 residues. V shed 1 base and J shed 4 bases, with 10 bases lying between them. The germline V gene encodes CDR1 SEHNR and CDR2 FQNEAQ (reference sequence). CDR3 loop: CASSLVYGGTEAFF. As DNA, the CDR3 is TGTGCCAGCAGCTTAGTGTACGGGGGCACTGAAGCTTTCTTT.

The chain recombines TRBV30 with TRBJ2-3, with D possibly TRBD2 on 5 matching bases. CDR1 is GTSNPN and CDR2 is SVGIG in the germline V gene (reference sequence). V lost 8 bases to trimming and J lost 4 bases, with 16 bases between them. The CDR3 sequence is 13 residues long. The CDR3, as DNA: TGTGCCGGGGAGCGACGACTCCCAGATACGCAGTATTTT. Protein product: CAGERRLPDTQYF.

The CDR3 loop reads CASSLNPGSEAFF. As DNA, the CDR3 is TGCGCCAGCAGCTTGAATCCAGGCTCTGAAGCTTTCTTT. The rearrangement uses TRBV5-1 and TRBJ1-1; D gene unclear. Germline V CDR1 and CDR2: SGHRS, YFSETQ. The ends were cut back, 1 base at V and 6 bases at J, with 10 bases in the middle. This CDR3 comprises 13 residues.

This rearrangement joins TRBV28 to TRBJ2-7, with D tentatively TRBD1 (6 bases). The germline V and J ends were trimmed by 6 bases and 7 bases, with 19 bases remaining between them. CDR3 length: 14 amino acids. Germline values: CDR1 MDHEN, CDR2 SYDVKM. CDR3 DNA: TGTGCCAGCAGGTCCGGGACACTCCTCATGGAGCAGTACTTC. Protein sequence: CASRSGTLLMEQYF.

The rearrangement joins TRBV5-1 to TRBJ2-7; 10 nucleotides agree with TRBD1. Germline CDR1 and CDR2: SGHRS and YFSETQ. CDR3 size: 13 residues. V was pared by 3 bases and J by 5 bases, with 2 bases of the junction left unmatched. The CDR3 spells CASSWTGGNEQYF. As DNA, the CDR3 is TGCGCCAGCAGCTGGACAGGGGGAAACGAGCAGTACTTC.

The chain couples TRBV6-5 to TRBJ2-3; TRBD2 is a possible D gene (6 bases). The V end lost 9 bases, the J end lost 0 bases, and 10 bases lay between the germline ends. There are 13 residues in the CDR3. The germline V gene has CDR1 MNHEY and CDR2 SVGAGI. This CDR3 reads CAREGYSTDTQYF. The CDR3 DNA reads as TGTGCCAGGGAGGGGTATAGCACAGATACGCAGTATTTT.

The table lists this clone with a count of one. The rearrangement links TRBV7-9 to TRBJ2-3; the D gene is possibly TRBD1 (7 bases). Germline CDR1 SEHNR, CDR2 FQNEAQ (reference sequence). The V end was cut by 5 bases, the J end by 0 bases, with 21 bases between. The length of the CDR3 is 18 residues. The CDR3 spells CASSPLGGTVTSTDTQYF. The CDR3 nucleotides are TGTGCCAGCAGCCCACTCGGCGGGACAGTTACTAGCACAGATACGCAGTATTTT.

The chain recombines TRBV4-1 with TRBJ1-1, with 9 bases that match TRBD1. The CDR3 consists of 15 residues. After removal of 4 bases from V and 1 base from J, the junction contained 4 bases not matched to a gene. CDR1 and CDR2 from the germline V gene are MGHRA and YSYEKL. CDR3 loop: CASSLMGQGNTEAFF. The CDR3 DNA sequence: TGCGCCAGCAGCCTAATGGGACAGGGGAACACTGAAGCTTTCTTT.

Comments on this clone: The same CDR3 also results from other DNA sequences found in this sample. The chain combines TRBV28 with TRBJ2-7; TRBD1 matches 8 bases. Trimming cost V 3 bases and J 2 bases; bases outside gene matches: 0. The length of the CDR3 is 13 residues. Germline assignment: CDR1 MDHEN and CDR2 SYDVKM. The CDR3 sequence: CASSLTGAYEQYF. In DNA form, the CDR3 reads TGTGCCAGCAGTTTGACAGGGGCCTACGAGCAGTACTTC. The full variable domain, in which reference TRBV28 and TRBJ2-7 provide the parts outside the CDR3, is DVKVTQSSRYLVKRTGEKVFLECVQDMDHENMFWYRQDPGLGLRLIYFSYDVKMKEKGDIPEGYSVSREKKERFSLILESASTNQTSMYLCASSLTGAYEQYFGPGTRLTVT.

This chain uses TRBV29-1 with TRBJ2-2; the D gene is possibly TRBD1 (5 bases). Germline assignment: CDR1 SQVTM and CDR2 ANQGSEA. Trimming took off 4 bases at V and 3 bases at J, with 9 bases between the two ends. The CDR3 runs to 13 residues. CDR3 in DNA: TGCAGCGTTGTTGACAGTTACACCGGGGAGCTGTTTTTT. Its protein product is CSVVDSYTGELFF.

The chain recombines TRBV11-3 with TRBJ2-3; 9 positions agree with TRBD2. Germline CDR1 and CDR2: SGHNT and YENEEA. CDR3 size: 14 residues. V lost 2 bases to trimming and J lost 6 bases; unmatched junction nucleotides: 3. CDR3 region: CASSLRAGGDTQYF. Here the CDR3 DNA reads TGTGCCAGCAGCTTACGGGCGGGAGGGGATACGCAGTATTTT.

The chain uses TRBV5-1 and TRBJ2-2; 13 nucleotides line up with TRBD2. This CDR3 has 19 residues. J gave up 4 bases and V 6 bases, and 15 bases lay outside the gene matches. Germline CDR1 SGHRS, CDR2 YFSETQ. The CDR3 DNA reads TGCGCCAGCACTTCCCACCCCCTACTAGCGGGAGGGCCCACCGGGGAGCTGTTTTTT. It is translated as CASTSHPLLAGGPTGELFF.

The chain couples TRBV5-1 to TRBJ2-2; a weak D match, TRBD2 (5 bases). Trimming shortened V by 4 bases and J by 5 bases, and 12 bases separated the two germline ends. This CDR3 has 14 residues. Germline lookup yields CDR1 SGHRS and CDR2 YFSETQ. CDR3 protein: CASSPTGGTGELFF. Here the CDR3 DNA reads TGCGCCAGCAGCCCCACGGGCGGGACCGGGGAGCTGTTTTTT.

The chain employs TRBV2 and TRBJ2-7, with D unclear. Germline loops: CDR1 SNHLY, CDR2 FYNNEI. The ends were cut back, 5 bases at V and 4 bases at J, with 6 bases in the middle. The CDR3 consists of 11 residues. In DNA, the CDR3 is TGTGCCAGCAGTTCAGGATACGAGCAGTACTTC. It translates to CASSSGYEQYF.

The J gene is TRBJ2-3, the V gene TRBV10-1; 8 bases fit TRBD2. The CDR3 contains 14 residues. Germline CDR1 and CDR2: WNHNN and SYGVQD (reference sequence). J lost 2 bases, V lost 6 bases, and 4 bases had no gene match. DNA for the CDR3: TGCGCCAGCAGCGGGGGGGCCTACACAGATACGCAGTATTTT. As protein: CASSGGAYTDTQYF.